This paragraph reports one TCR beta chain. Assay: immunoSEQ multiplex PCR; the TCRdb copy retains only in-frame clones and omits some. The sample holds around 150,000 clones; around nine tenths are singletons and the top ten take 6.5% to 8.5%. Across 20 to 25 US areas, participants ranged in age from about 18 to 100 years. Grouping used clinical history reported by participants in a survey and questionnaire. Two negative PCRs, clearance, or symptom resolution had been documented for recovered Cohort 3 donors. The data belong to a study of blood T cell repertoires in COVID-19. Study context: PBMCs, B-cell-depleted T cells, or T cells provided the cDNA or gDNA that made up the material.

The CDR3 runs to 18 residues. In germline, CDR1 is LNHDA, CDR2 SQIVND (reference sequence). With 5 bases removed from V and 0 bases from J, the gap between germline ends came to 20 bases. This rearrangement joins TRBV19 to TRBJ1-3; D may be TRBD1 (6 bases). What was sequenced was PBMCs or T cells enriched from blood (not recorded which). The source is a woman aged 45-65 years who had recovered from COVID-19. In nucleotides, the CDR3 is TGTGCCAGTAGTCAAAATCGACAGGACCCGAGCTCTGGAAACACCATATATTTT. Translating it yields CASSQNRQDPSSGNTIYF.